Listed below are T cell receptor beta chains from one sample, sequenced in a study of shared T cell receptors in the human thymus. Produced via immunoSEQ multiplex PCR; TCRdb's table is partial and in-frame only. The repertoire holds around 68,000 clones, around 96% seen once, with about 0.033% in the top ten. The sample taken for sequencing was thymocytes. These receptors came from a human donor. CDR3s include the opening cysteine and the closing phenylalanine or tryptophan. A D gene is named only where the DNA matches it firmly. Not every row has a clone size; where given, it reads once, few, many or a size class.

v_gene: TRBV4-1
d_gene: NA
j_gene: TRBJ1-1
abundance: NA
CDR3aa: CASSQGRVPEAFF
CDR3nt: TGCGCCAGCAGCCAAGGCAGGGTACCTGAAGCTTTCTTT

v_gene: TRBV28
d_gene: NA
j_gene: TRBJ1-2
abundance: NA
CDR3aa: CASSFYVFLGDMGSYTF
CDR3nt: TGTGCCAGCAGTTTCTATGTCTTTCTGGGGGACATGGGAAGCTACACCTTC

v_gene: TRBV7-9
d_gene: NA
j_gene: TRBJ1-2
abundance: NA
CDR3aa: CASSFSEGAFYGYTF
CDR3nt: TGTGCCAGCAGCTTTTCGGAAGGGGCATTCTATGGCTACACCTTC

v_gene: TRBV28
d_gene: TRBD1
j_gene: TRBJ1-1
abundance: once
CDR3aa: CASSGQGRTEAFF
CDR3nt: TGTGCCAGCAGTGGACAGGGTAGGACTGAAGCTTTCTTT

v_gene: TRBV7-9
d_gene: NA
j_gene: TRBJ2-3
abundance: NA
CDR3aa: CASSGRATDTQYF
CDR3nt: TGTGCCAGCAGCGGTAGGGCCACAGATACGCAGTATTTT

v_gene: TRBV4-1
d_gene: TRBD1
j_gene: TRBJ1-1
abundance: NA
CDR3aa: CASSPRQGVNTEAFF
CDR3nt: TGCGCCAGCAGCCCCCGACAGGGAGTGAACACTGAAGCTTTCTTT

v_gene: TRBV6-5
d_gene: TRBD1
j_gene: TRBJ1-1
abundance: NA
CDR3aa: CASSWQGENTEAFF
CDR3nt: TGTGCCAGCAGTTGGCAGGGGGAGAACACTGAAGCTTTCTTT

v_gene: TRBV4-1
d_gene: TRBD1
j_gene: TRBJ2-7
abundance: NA
CDR3aa: CASSQGTGGPFAYEQYF
CDR3nt: TGCGCCAGCAGCCAAGGGACAGGGGGACCCTTCGCCTACGAGCAGTACTTC

v_gene: TRBV7-2
d_gene: NA
j_gene: TRBJ1-5
abundance: NA
CDR3aa: CASSLTDNQPQHF
CDR3nt: TGTGCCAGCAGCTTAACAGACAATCAGCCCCAGCATTTT

v_gene: TRBV6-1
d_gene: TRBD1
j_gene: TRBJ1-6
abundance: NA
CDR3aa: CASSEAPGRNIVGTGVPSPLHF
CDR3nt: TGTGCCAGCAGTGAAGCGCCGGGCCGTAACATTGTGGGGACAGGAGTCCCTTCACCCCTCCACTTT

v_gene: TRBV6-1
d_gene: NA
j_gene: TRBJ2-2
abundance: NA
CDR3aa: CASSDTAGGVTGELFF
CDR3nt: TGTGCCAGCAGTGACACCGCAGGGGGGGTCACCGGGGAGCTGTTTTTT

v_gene: TRBV2
d_gene: NA
j_gene: TRBJ1-1
abundance: NA
CDR3aa: CASSEGPLHPAGTPEAFF
CDR3nt: TGTGCCAGCAGTGAAGGCCCGCTACACCCCGCGGGAACCCCTGAAGCTTTCTTT

v_gene: TRBV5-1
d_gene: TRBD1
j_gene: TRBJ2-7
abundance: NA
CDR3aa: CASSPRTGSLILYEQYF
CDR3nt: TGCGCCAGCAGCCCGAGGACAGGGTCCCTCATACTCTACGAGCAGTACTTC

v_gene: TRBV7-3
d_gene: NA
j_gene: TRBJ2-3
abundance: NA
CDR3aa: CASSLGGFGSTDTQYF
CDR3nt: TGTGCCAGCAGCTTAGGAGGGTTCGGAAGCACAGATACGCAGTATTTT

v_gene: TRBV6-6
d_gene: TRBD1
j_gene: TRBJ1-1
abundance: NA
CDR3aa: CASSWQGENTEAFF
CDR3nt: TGTGCCAGCAGTTGGCAGGGGGAGAACACTGAAGCTTTCTTT

v_gene: TRBV19
d_gene: NA
j_gene: TRBJ1-1
abundance: NA
CDR3aa: CASSILHKRDPEAFF
CDR3nt: TGTGCCAGTAGTATCCTACATAAAAGGGATCCTGAAGCTTTCTTT

v_gene: TRBV4-3
d_gene: NA
j_gene: TRBJ1-6
abundance: NA
CDR3aa: CASSQDVPPNSYNSPLHF
CDR3nt: TGCGCCAGCAGCCAAGATGTACCGCCTAACTCCTATAATTCACCCCTCCACTTT

v_gene: TRBV5-1
d_gene: NA
j_gene: TRBJ2-5
abundance: NA
CDR3aa: CASSSLGSRGTPQETQYF
CDR3nt: TGCGCCAGCAGCTCCCTGGGTAGTCGGGGCACGCCCCAAGAGACCCAGTACTTC

v_gene: TRBV4-3
d_gene: NA
j_gene: TRBJ1-1
abundance: NA
CDR3aa: CASSQRGGDTEAFF
CDR3nt: TGCGCCAGCAGCCAAAGAGGGGGGGACACTGAAGCTTTCTTT

v_gene: TRBV6-5
d_gene: TRBD2
j_gene: TRBJ2-2
abundance: NA
CDR3aa: CASSNPGLAGGELFF
CDR3nt: TGTGCCAGCAGCAATCCGGGACTAGCTGGCGGGGAGCTGTTTTTT

v_gene: TRBV7-4
d_gene: NA
j_gene: TRBJ1-1
abundance: NA
CDR3aa: CASSLSPADTEAFF
CDR3nt: TGTGCCAGCAGCTTATCCCCCGCGGACACTGAAGCTTTCTTT

v_gene: TRBV5-1
d_gene: NA
j_gene: TRBJ1-6
abundance: once
CDR3aa: CASSLDREGGTLHF
CDR3nt: TGCGCCAGCAGCTTGGACAGGGAGGGAGGGACCCTCCACTTT

v_gene: TRBV10-3
d_gene: TRBD1
j_gene: TRBJ2-4
abundance: once
CDR3aa: CAISDRKTGGNIQYF
CDR3nt: TGTGCCATCAGTGATCGAAAGACAGGGGGGAACATTCAGTACTTC

v_gene: TRBV4-3
d_gene: NA
j_gene: TRBJ1-5
abundance: NA
CDR3aa: CASSQDYWGRGNQPQHF
CDR3nt: TGCGCCAGCAGCCAAGATTATTGGGGCCGGGGCAATCAGCCCCAGCATTTT

v_gene: TRBV4-3
d_gene: TRBD2
j_gene: TRBJ2-7
abundance: NA
CDR3aa: CASSQESSGGSYEQYF
CDR3nt: TGCGCCAGCAGCCAAGAGTCTAGCGGGGGGTCCTACGAGCAGTACTTC

v_gene: TRBV4-1
d_gene: TRBD1
j_gene: TRBJ1-1
abundance: NA
CDR3aa: CASSPTLGGQGNTEAFF
CDR3nt: TGCGCCAGCAGCCCGACCTTAGGGGGCCAGGGGAACACTGAAGCTTTCTTT

v_gene: TRBV7-2
d_gene: NA
j_gene: TRBJ2-7
abundance: NA
CDR3aa: CASSHGTVTYEQYF
CDR3nt: TGTGCCAGCAGCCATGGGACGGTAACCTACGAGCAGTACTTC

v_gene: TRBV6-5
d_gene: NA
j_gene: TRBJ1-5
abundance: NA
CDR3aa: CASSPGLGQPRHF
CDR3nt: TGTGCCAGCAGCCCAGGGTTGGGTCAGCCCCGGCATTTT

v_gene: TRBV5-6
d_gene: TRBD1
j_gene: TRBJ1-5
abundance: NA
CDR3aa: CASSFGTVDQPQHF
CDR3nt: TGTGCCAGCAGCTTCGGGACAGTGGATCAGCCCCAGCATTTT

v_gene: TRBV5-1
d_gene: NA
j_gene: TRBJ2-2
abundance: once
CDR3aa: CASSLTADPTGELFF
CDR3nt: TGCGCCAGCAGCTTAACCGCGGACCCCACCGGGGAGCTGTTTTTT

v_gene: TRBV5-6
d_gene: NA
j_gene: TRBJ1-3
abundance: NA
CDR3aa: CASSSEAGTIGNTIYF
CDR3nt: TGTGCCAGCAGCTCGGAGGCAGGGACCATTGGAAACACCATATATTTT

v_gene: TRBV5-1
d_gene: NA
j_gene: TRBJ2-3
abundance: few
CDR3aa: CASSLWAKGPTTDTQYF
CDR3nt: TGCGCCAGCAGCTTGTGGGCGAAGGGACCAACCACAGATACGCAGTATTTT

v_gene: TRBV13
d_gene: NA
j_gene: TRBJ1-4
abundance: NA
CDR3aa: CASSSGPREGEKLFF
CDR3nt: TGTGCCAGCAGCTCTGGGCCCCGAGAGGGTGAAAAACTGTTTTTT

v_gene: TRBV5-5
d_gene: NA
j_gene: TRBJ2-5
abundance: NA
CDR3aa: CASSLQETQYF
CDR3nt: TGTGCCAGCAGCTTACAAGAGACCCAGTACTTC

v_gene: TRBV28
d_gene: TRBD1
j_gene: TRBJ2-2
abundance: NA
CDR3aa: CAVTGGVGTGELFF
CDR3nt: TGTGCCGTAACAGGGGGCGTCGGCACCGGGGAGCTGTTTTTT

v_gene: TRBV7-2
d_gene: NA
j_gene: TRBJ1-5
abundance: NA
CDR3aa: CASSLSAGMGNQPQHF
CDR3nt: TGTGCCAGCAGCTTATCTGCGGGTATGGGCAATCAGCCCCAGCATTTT

v_gene: TRBV30
d_gene: TRBD1
j_gene: TRBJ1-6
abundance: NA
CDR3aa: CAWSVGTGNSPLHF
CDR3nt: TGTGCCTGGAGTGTCGGGACAGGGAATTCACCCCTCCACTTT

v_gene: TRBV2
d_gene: NA
j_gene: TRBJ1-5
abundance: NA
CDR3aa: CASSEGNQPQHF
CDR3nt: TGTGCCAGCAGTGAAGGGAATCAGCCCCAGCATTTT

v_gene: TRBV18
d_gene: TRBD1
j_gene: TRBJ2-3
abundance: NA
CDR3aa: CASSLGQGPSTDTQYF
CDR3nt: TGTGCCAGCTCACTGGGACAGGGTCCGAGCACAGATACGCAGTATTTT

v_gene: TRBV18
d_gene: NA
j_gene: TRBJ1-1
abundance: NA
CDR3aa: CASSPGLMNTEAFF
CDR3nt: TGTGCCAGCTCACCGGGCCTGATGAACACTGAAGCTTTCTTT

v_gene: TRBV27
d_gene: TRBD2
j_gene: TRBJ2-5
abundance: NA
CDR3aa: CASSPTSGASAKETQYF
CDR3nt: TGTGCCAGCAGTCCGACTAGCGGGGCCTCCGCAAAAGAGACCCAGTACTTC

v_gene: TRBV7-9
d_gene: NA
j_gene: TRBJ1-1
abundance: once
CDR3aa: CASSPLAEAFF
CDR3nt: TGTGCCAGCAGCCCTCTCGCTGAAGCTTTCTTT

v_gene: TRBV4-1
d_gene: NA
j_gene: TRBJ1-2
abundance: NA
CDR3aa: CASSHDWNRKTYGYTF
CDR3nt: TGCGCCAGCAGCCACGATTGGAACCGAAAGACCTATGGCTACACCTTC

v_gene: TRBV5-6
d_gene: NA
j_gene: TRBJ1-1
abundance: once
CDR3aa: CASSLVGGPLTEAFF
CDR3nt: TGTGCCAGCAGCTTGGTGGGGGGCCCCCTCACTGAAGCTTTCTTT

v_gene: TRBV5-5
d_gene: NA
j_gene: TRBJ1-6
abundance: NA
CDR3aa: CASSLNSSYNSPLHF
CDR3nt: TGTGCCAGCAGCTTGAATAGTTCCTATAATTCACCCCTCCACTTT

v_gene: TRBV30
d_gene: TRBD1
j_gene: TRBJ2-4
abundance: NA
CDR3aa: CAWTQGATKNIQYF
CDR3nt: TGTGCCTGGACCCAGGGGGCGACCAAAAACATTCAGTACTTC

v_gene: TRBV5-4
d_gene: NA
j_gene: TRBJ1-3
abundance: NA
CDR3aa: CASSKGGSSGNTIYF
CDR3nt: TGTGCCAGCAGCAAAGGTGGAAGCTCTGGAAACACCATATATTTT